This entry lists 16 T cell receptor beta chains sequenced from one sample in a study of T-cell reconstitution after alpha-beta-depleted transplantation in children. Construction of the TCRbeta library involved unique molecular identifiers. TCRdb processed the PCR reads anew with MiXCR; each CDR3 protein has one entry. The top ten clones hold 25% to 30% of a sample with under 450,000 distinct CDR3 sequences, 15% to 20% of them seen once. This specimen consisted of PBMCs, mostly from graft donor cells, obtained 360 days after TCRalphabeta/CD19-depleted stem cell transplant. These receptor sequences come from a boy less than two years old who had a stem cell transplant for Wiskott-Aldrich syndrome, so the T cells may come from the graft donor.

V and J are TRBV12-3 or TRBV12-4 and TRBJ2-1; 10 nucleotides match TRBD2. Trimming at V came to 2 bases and at J to 4 bases, leaving 11 bases not matched to a gene. This CDR3 is 18 amino acids long. The CDR3 DNA follows: TGTGCCAGCAGTTTAACCCGTCCTAGCGGGAGAAGGTACAATGAGCAGTTCTTC. Translation: CASSLTRPSGRRYNEQFF.

CDR3 region: CAGGAGETQYF. CDR3 coding DNA: TGTGCGGGTGGGGCTGGGGAGACCCAGTACTTC. This chain uses TRBV25-1 with TRBJ2-5; weak D call: TRBD1 (5 bases). The CDR3 is 11 residues long. The V gene's germline CDR1 is MGHDK and CDR2 SYGVNS.

This clonotype was observed at least ten times. The chain joins TRBV6-1 to TRBJ2-2; D might be TRBD1 or TRBD2, each matching 5 bases. CDR1 MNHNS and CDR2 SASEGT come from the germline V gene. V was pared by 6 bases and J by 6 bases, with 14 bases between. This CDR3 is built from 14 residues. CDR3 loop: CASSPSRGPGELFF. The CDR3 region has the DNA TGTGCCAGCAGCCCCTCTCGGGGCCCCGGGGAGCTGTTTTTT.

V gene TRBV3-1 combines with J gene TRBJ2-7; the D is unclear. Germline CDR1 LGHDT, CDR2 YNNKEL (reference sequence). Trimming pared 0 bases from V and 4 bases from J, leaving 7 bases between. CDR3 length: 13 amino acids. The CDR3 sequence is CASSQDLDYEQYF. Written as DNA, the CDR3 is TGTGCCAGCAGCCAAGATCTGGATTACGAGCAGTACTTC.

The V and J genes are TRBV24-1 and TRBJ2-1; 8 bases map to TRBD2. With 4 bases clipped from V and 2 bases from J, the junction kept 6 bases outside the gene matches. Germline CDR1 reads KGHDR; CDR2 reads SFDVKD. This CDR3 region has 16 residues. The CDR3 spells CATSDPAGVAYNEQFF. DNA of the CDR3: TGTGCCACCAGTGACCCAGCGGGGGTCGCCTACAATGAGCAGTTCTTC.

V and J are TRBV7-8 and TRBJ2-4; 9 bases are a match to TRBD1. Germline CDR1 is SGHVS and CDR2 is FQNEAQ. V dropped 5 bases and J dropped 7; count of bases not matched to a gene: 6. The CDR3 has 14 residues. The CDR3 loop is CASSPRQGGNIQYF. In DNA form, the CDR3 reads TGTGCCAGCAGCCCCCGACAGGGGGGGAACATTCAGTACTTC.

The rearrangement links TRBV24-1 to TRBJ2-1; weak D call: TRBD1 (8 bases). CDR3 length: 15 residues. The V end lost 2 bases, the J end lost 8 bases, and 15 bases lay between the germline ends. Germline V gives CDR1 KGHDR, CDR2 SFDVKD. The CDR3 bases are TGTGCCACCAGTGATTCCCGGACAGGGAGGGATGAGCAGTTCTTC. Protein: CATSDSRTGRDEQFF.

This clonotype was recorded a few times. The chain joins TRBV12-3 or TRBV12-4 to TRBJ2-1; tentative D call: TRBD1 (5 bases). V was trimmed by 3 bases and J by 9 bases, leaving 9 bases between them. The CDR3 is made up of 12 amino acids. CDR3 nucleotides: TGTGCCAGCAGTTTTTATCAGGGTGAGCAGTTCTTC. Translating gives CASSFYQGEQFF.

The chain recombines TRBV12-3 or TRBV12-4 with TRBJ2-1, with 8 bases that match TRBD2. The CDR3 is made up of 13 amino acids. After removal of 6 bases from V and 9 bases from J, the junction contained 7 bases not matched to a gene. This chain's CDR3 is CASSRGGNTEQFF. The CDR3 DNA sequence: TGTGCCAGCAGCCGGGGGGGGAATACTGAGCAGTTCTTC.

For the CDR3, the DNA is TGCAGCGCCAAGCCAGGGCCGTATTACGAGCAGTACTTC. Translating gives CSAKPGPYYEQYF. The chain joins TRBV29-1 to TRBJ2-7; tentative D call: TRBD1 (5 bases). The CDR3 is made up of 13 amino acids. V shed 7 bases and J shed 4 bases, with 17 bases lying between them. Germline assignment: CDR1 SQVTM and CDR2 ANQGSEA.

This clonotype was picked up many times. The chain uses TRBV2 and TRBJ2-7, with D possibly matching TRBD1 (6 bases). Trimming removed 7 bases from V and 3 bases from J, with 25 bases in between. From germline, CDR1 is SNHLY and CDR2 FYNNEI. The CDR3 length is 17 residues. The CDR3 sequence is CASTRWMGKDSFYEQYF. The DNA for the CDR3 is TGTGCCAGCACGCGCTGGATGGGGAAGGACAGCTTCTACGAGCAGTACTTC. The entire variable domain, with the rest obtained from reference TRBV2 and TRBJ2-7, is as follows: EPEVTQTPSHQVTQMGQEVILRCVPISNHLYFYWYRQILGQKVEFLVSFYNNEISEKSEIFDDQFSVERPDGSNFTLKIRSTKLEDSAMYFCASTRWMGKDSFYEQYFGPGTRLTVT.

V and J are TRBV20-1 and TRBJ2-3; D is possibly TRBD2 (6 bases). Trimming shortened V by 3 bases and J by 3 bases, and 10 bases separated the two germline ends. The V gene's germline CDR1 is DFQATT and CDR2 SNEGSKA (reference sequence). The CDR3 extends over 13 amino acids. The CDR3 nucleotides read TGCAGTGCTAGCGGGAGAGGGACAGATACGCAGTATTTT. Translating it yields CSASGRGTDTQYF.

This clonotype was found a few times. The chain recombines TRBV20-1 with TRBJ2-6; 9 nucleotides agree with TRBD2. The CDR3 is 17 amino acids. Trimming removed 1 base from V and 0 bases from J; junction bases left unmatched: 4. CDR1 DFQATT and CDR2 SNEGSKA come from the germline V gene (reference sequence). Here the CDR3 reads CSARVLAGVSGANVLTF. CDR3 nucleotides: TGCAGTGCTAGAGTACTAGCGGGTGTCTCTGGGGCCAACGTCCTGACTTTC.

The J gene is TRBJ2-5, the V gene TRBV20-1; D might be TRBD1 (5 bases). The CDR3 spans 14 residues. Trimming shortened V by 6 bases and J by 1 base, and 15 bases separated the two germline ends. From germline, CDR1 is DFQATT and CDR2 SNEGSKA (reference sequence). The CDR3 DNA sequence: TGCAGTGCCCTTAACCCAGGGATCCAAGAGACCCAGTACTTC. Residues: CSALNPGIQETQYF.

This sequence joins TRBV7-9 and TRBJ1-2; D gene unclear. The CDR3 is 13 residues long. Trimming stripped 3 bases from V and 7 bases from J, with 12 bases between. CDR1 is SEHNR, CDR2 FQNEAQ, per germline (reference sequence). CDR3 sequence: CASSFSILSGYTF. The CDR3, as DNA: TGTGCCAGCAGCTTTTCCATCTTGAGTGGCTACACCTTC.

The genes are TRBV7-6 and TRBJ2-7; TRBD1 matches 7 bases. This CDR3 region has 15 residues. V was pared by 1 base and J by 2 bases, with 5 bases of the junction left unmatched. CDR1 and CDR2 (germline): SGHVS, FNYEAQ. The CDR3 nucleotides are TGTGCCAGCAGCTTAGGACAGGGCGCGACCTACGAGCAGTACTTC. Protein sequence: CASSLGQGATYEQYF.